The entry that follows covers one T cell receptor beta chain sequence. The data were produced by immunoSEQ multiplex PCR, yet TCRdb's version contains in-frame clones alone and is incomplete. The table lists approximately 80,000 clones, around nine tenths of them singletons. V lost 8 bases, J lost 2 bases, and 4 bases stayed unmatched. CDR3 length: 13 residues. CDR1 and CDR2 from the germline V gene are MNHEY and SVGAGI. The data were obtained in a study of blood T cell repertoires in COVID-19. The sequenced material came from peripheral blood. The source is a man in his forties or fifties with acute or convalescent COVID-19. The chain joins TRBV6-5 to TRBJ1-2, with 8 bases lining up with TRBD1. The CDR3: CASWDRRNYGYTF. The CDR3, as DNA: TGTGCCAGCTGGGACAGGCGAAACTATGGCTACACCTTC.